This T cell receptor (beta chain) was captured by sequencing in a study of shared clonotypes between healthy human individuals (dated by TCRdb to 2018 to 2020). The study in broad terms: A couple of women and a few men aged 18 to 49 years were included in the cohort. To increase sequencing depth and limit assay-specific biases, TCR repertoire library preparation and sequencing were carried out by different laboratories using diverse techniques. Between about 0.85 and 9.5 billion PBMCs per donor were obtained by leukapheresis. Per donor, three plates each were used for CD4 naive and CD4 memory, two for CD8 naive, and one for CD8 memory. To estimate repertoire size and how much clonotype sharing occurs between individuals, the study deeply sequenced the blood TCR repertoires of five healthy adults.

CD8 naive samples were obtained by positive selection for CCR7 among CD45RO-negative cells, yielding a CD45RA+CCR7+ population from which TemRA cells were excluded. The donors were healthy, HIV-negative adults who had no recently reported acute infections or vaccinations. Every donor was a Caucasian adult living in Nashville, Tennessee, USA. Blood was obtained by leukapheresis, after which PBMCs were separated by Ficoll-Histopaque density gradient centrifugation and cryopreserved in liquid nitrogen vapor phase. Purity and quantity of every magnetically sorted T cell population were checked by analytical flow cytometry. Genomic DNA was isolated from each sorted fraction and quantified by UV absorbance on a Nanodrop 2000c. Paper-wide results and their limitations: Compared with non-shared clonotypes, clonotypes shared by all four sorted-subset donors had higher generation probabilities. Incomplete sequencing was indicated by rarefaction of sorted-subset datasets, despite the large sequencing depth. Pairwise subsampling indicated that sequencing depth was expected to affect the degree of clonotype sharing among donors. Sampling was limited to blood, and TCR repertoires in tissue likely differ from TCR repertoires in blood. Because the study included a small number of donors, the genetic and exposure-history diversity represented was limited. About 5% of naive CD4, 3.5% of naive CD8, 2.3% of memory CD4, and approximately 0.39% of memory CD8 clonotypes were shared across a few donors. Larger estimated clonotype richness was generally found for naive subsets than for memory subsets.

Using the deep immunoSEQ assay, TCR CDR3 regions were amplified from genomic DNA by multiplex PCR. Extracted genomic DNA from each cell subset was spread evenly across all wells of several immunoSEQ 96-well plates, with each plate serving as a replicate. For sorted subsets, around 0.2 ug of genomic DNA, equivalent to 25,000 to 35,000 T cell genomes, went into each replicate PCR. Purified libraries were quantified with a Qubit 3.0 fluorometer, sized on a Bioanalyzer 2100, and re-quantified with the KAPA Library Quantification kit. A separate single-read 150-cycle Illumina NextSeq 550 flow cell was used to sequence each immunoSEQ 96-well plate. As for the original processing: The immunoSEQ output contained only junctional sequences without quality scores, so filtering could not match that applied to full-length reads. Sequences were annotated with PyIR, a Python wrapper for IgBLAST v1.9, and V/J genes and CDR3 were assigned using IMGT germline references. Reads were filtered out if the reads had weak V/J assignments (E-value above 1e-6), no CDR3, stop codons, out-of-frame junctions, or ambiguous translated residues. A V3J clonotype was defined by an identical inferred V gene, J gene, and CDR3 amino acid sequence. Percentage overlap between repertoires was calculated by dividing the number of shared unique clonotypes by the size of the smaller repertoire. Repertoire richness was assessed with RTK rarefaction, the Chao1 estimator, and Recon v2.1 estimates of unobserved clonotypes. Generation probabilities for all TCRbeta clonotypes obtained by the gDNA method from four donors were computed using OLGA. TCRdb limited this immuneACCESS table to in-frame rearrangements with V and J called. A share of clones is missing; checked studies link under half to unresolved V genes, and the rest is unexplained. Clone size and V and J calls were adopted from that table, with D and trimming inferred from the DNA. This sample holds about 2.1 million clones; 93% were observed only once. The biggest ten clones account for around 1.7% of the sample.

To note about this clone: It lacks a known antigen. Within one base of it there is no much larger clone, and no base qualities were kept.

The sample taken for sequencing was naive CD8+ T cells from PBMCs. Interpreted using the paper, the cell subset or site label stands for: CD45RA+CCR7+. This sequence was found in a man aged 18 to 35 in good health. Some clones in this sample may be carry-over from other donors' samples.

The DNA is TGCGCCAGCCGAACAGCTTCTGGAAACACCATATATTTT. Translated, it reads CASRTASGNTIYF. This chain joins TRBV5-1 to TRBJ1-3, with no reliable assignment of the D segment. From the germline V gene, CDR1 is SGHRS and CDR2 is YFSETQ. V drops 7 bases and J drops 1 base, leaving 9 bases in between. The CDR3 has 13 amino acids, counting the end cysteine and phenylalanine. Only CDR3 DNA is held: 39 bases, read in frame from base 1.